This TCR beta chain was found in a study of T-cell memory formation after mild COVID-19. Study conclusions and caveats: What remained unconfirmed was the SARS-CoV-2 specificity of second-wave clones peaking on day 37.

With respect to this clonotype: Antigen: not known. This could be a read error, since a much larger clone is one nucleotide away.

5'RACE primed from the constant segment yielded TCR alpha and TCR beta cDNA libraries bearing sample barcodes and UMIs. MiXCR was run by TCRdb on the 5' RACE reads, yielding one entry per CDR3 protein. The sample has some 350,000 distinct CDR3 sequences, 13% seen once. Trimming cost V 5 bases and J 6 bases, with 26 bases left between them. This CDR3 has 18 amino acids. The sequencing input was PBMCs or a T cell subset sorted from them (not recorded which). The TCR originated in a man aged 18 to 29 who had mild COVID-19 (a few samples of this study predate the infection). Cell type and time point are not known. The V and J genes are TRBV12-3 or TRBV12-4 and TRBJ1-5, with TRBD1 as a possible D gene (5 bases). DNA for the CDR3: TGTGCCAGCAGTGTCGGGGGACTGGGACCCGGGAAGGGTCAGCCCCAGCATTTT. This translates into CASSVGGLGPGKGQPQHF.